The 6 T cell receptor beta chains below come from one sample, sequenced in a study of brain T cells in children with intractable seizures. As for time point: blood from clinic visit 5 months post-surgery; TSC patient then seizure free. TCRdb's table, derived via immunoSEQ multiplex PCR, lists solely in-frame clones and lacks some. Among about 340,000 clones, approximately 93% were seen once, and the ten largest hold 5% to 7%. The specimen was peripheral blood, collected more than 4 months after surgery. The receptors were sampled from a boy less than two years old with tuberous sclerosis and intractable seizures.

Comments on this clone: One base away lies a much larger clone, so this may be a sequencing read error. This same CDR3 is encoded by further DNA sequences in the sample. The chain recombines TRBV13 with TRBJ1-1; D gene uncertain. Germline lookup yields CDR1 PRHDT and CDR2 FYEKMQ (reference sequence). The CDR3 contains 11 residues. V shed 2 bases and J shed 2 bases, with 0 bases lying between them. The CDR3: CASSLNTEAFF. In DNA form, the CDR3 reads TGTGCCAGCAGCTTAAACACTGAAGCTTTCTTT.

The CDR3 bases are TGTGCCAGCTCGCGGGGCGGGCAATTATACAATGAGCAGTTCTTC. Translating gives CASSRGGQLYNEQFF. This rearrangement joins TRBV25-1 to TRBJ2-1; TRBD2 is a possible D gene (6 bases). Germline V lookup: CDR1 MGHDK, CDR2 SYGVNS. V was clipped by 8 bases and J by 4 bases, with 18 bases between them. The CDR3 sequence is 15 residues long.

The rearrangement links TRBV28 to TRBJ2-1; D possibly corresponds to TRBD1 (6 bases). This CDR3 region has 13 residues. Trimming stripped 3 bases from V and 4 bases from J, with 7 bases between. Per germline, CDR1 MDHEN and CDR2 SYDVKM. CDR3 in amino acids: CASSFGQYNEQFF. CDR3 in DNA: TGTGCCAGCAGTTTCGGACAGTACAATGAGCAGTTCTTC.

The rearrangement uses TRBV19 and TRBJ1-1; the D gene is possibly TRBD1 (5 bases). The CDR3 covers 16 residues. CDR1 and CDR2 from the germline V gene are LNHDA and SQIVND (reference sequence). Trimming stripped 1 base from V and 1 base from J, with 13 bases between. CDR3 in amino acids: CASSIGRASENTEAFF. The CDR3 DNA sequence: TGTGCCAGTAGTATAGGCAGGGCGAGCGAGAACACTGAAGCTTTCTTT.

The V gene is TRBV24-1, the J gene TRBJ2-2; D is uncertain. The germline V gene encodes CDR1 KGHDR and CDR2 SFDVKD. The V gene lost 4 bases and the J gene lost 0 bases, with 14 bases spanning the gap. The CDR3 consists of 17 residues. DNA for the CDR3: TGTGCCACCAGTGACCCAGGTCGCACTACGAACACCGGGGAGCTGTTTTTT. Its protein is CATSDPGRTTNTGELFF.

This clone came up once. The chain employs TRBV15 and TRBJ2-7, with D possibly being TRBD1 (5 bases). V was trimmed by 0 bases and J by 7 bases, leaving 10 bases between them. This CDR3 spans 13 amino acids. Germline CDR1 reads LNHNV; CDR2 reads YYDKDF (reference sequence). The CDR3 sequence: CATSRDRVREQYF. The CDR3 bases are TGTGCCACCAGCAGAGACAGGGTGAGAGAGCAGTACTTC.